The sample holds many counts of the clone carrying this T cell receptor (beta chain). Its specificity is unknown. Template material for TCR beta VDJ and CDR3 profiling consisted of genomic DNA. MiXCR was run by TCRdb on the reads, yielding one entry per CDR3 protein. The sample has under 200,000 distinct CDR3 sequences, around half seen once; the top ten hold about 2.6%. Germline V lookup: CDR1 SGHTS, CDR2 YDEGEE. The V gene lost 3 bases and the J gene lost 5 bases, with 17 bases spanning the gap. The length of the CDR3 is 15 residues. The sample comes from a study of CD8+CD57+ T cells in acquired aplastic anemia. Looking at the study overall: The mean DNA yield obtained from sorted CD4+ and CD8+ cells came to approximately 3 ug.

Patients picked for sequencing had shown CD8+CD57+ cell expansion detected by flow cytometry. The diagnosis in all patients was severe acquired aplastic anemia. Study-level results: Overlap between patients and controls comprised some 31 CD8+ CDR3 sequences. Patients were compared with controls for CD8+ Simpson's diversity, and no significant difference emerged.

The sample was sorted CD4+, CD8+, or CD8+CD57+ T cells (not recorded which) from PBMCs. V gene TRBV5-8 combines with J gene TRBJ2-5; weak D call: TRBD2 (6 bases). This receptor was obtained from a human donor with aplastic anemia. The CDR3 loop reads CASSSPGLQAETQYF. CDR3 nucleotide sequence: TGTGCCAGCAGCTCACCGGGACTCCAAGCGGAGACCCAGTACTTC.